The present T cell receptor beta chain was sequenced within a study of shared clonotypes between healthy human individuals (dated by TCRdb to about 2020). Looking at the study overall: A couple of women and a few men aged 18 to 49 years were included in the cohort. For each donor, CD4 naive and CD4 memory were each given three plates, CD8 naive was given two plates, and CD8 memory was given one plate. The study deeply sequenced blood TCR repertoires of about 5 healthy adults to estimate repertoire size and the extent of clonotype sharing between individuals. Different laboratories and diverse techniques were used to prepare libraries and sequence TCR repertoires, to increase sequencing depth and limit assay-specific biases. Leukapheresis yielded between about 0.9 and 10 billion PBMCs per donor.

Using the deep immunoSEQ assay, TCR CDR3 regions were amplified from genomic DNA by multiplex PCR. Extracted genomic DNA from each cell subset was spread evenly across all wells of several immunoSEQ 96-well plates, with each plate serving as a replicate. For sorted subsets, roughly 0.2 ug genomic DNA, equal to about 30,000 T cell genomes, was loaded into each replicate PCR. Purified libraries were measured with a Qubit 3.0 fluorometer, size-checked on a Bioanalyzer 2100, and measured again with the KAPA Library Quantification kit. Each immunoSEQ 96-well plate was sequenced on its own single-read 150-cycle Illumina NextSeq 550 flow cell. As for the original processing: Because the immunoSEQ output held only junctional sequences and lacked quality scores, the filtering could not match the filtering applied to full-length reads. To assign V/J genes and CDR3, sequences were annotated using PyIR, a Python wrapper for IgBLAST v1.9, with IMGT germline references. Reads were removed for weak V/J assignments (E-value above 1e-6), missing CDR3, stop codons, out-of-frame junctions, or ambiguous translated residues. V3J clonotypes were defined as sequences sharing the same inferred V gene, J gene, and CDR3 amino acid sequence. To compute the percentage overlap between repertoires, the number of shared unique clonotypes was divided by the size of the smaller repertoire. Three approaches were used to assess repertoire richness: RTK rarefaction, the Chao1 estimator, and Recon v2.1 estimates of unobserved clonotypes. Generation probabilities were computed with OLGA for all TCRbeta clonotypes obtained by the gDNA method from several donors. Held by TCRdb, this immuneACCESS table contains in-frame sequences only and omits some clones. Under half of the omission traces to an unresolved V gene where checked; the cause of the rest is unknown. V and J calls and clone size are as listed in that table; D and trimming were resolved from the DNA. The sample has about 2.2 million clones on record, about 94% of them singletons. The leading ten clones occupy approximately 1.7% of the sample.

CD8 naive samples were CD45RO-negative cells positively selected for CCR7, giving a CD45RA+CCR7+ population that excluded TemRA cells. The donors were healthy, HIV-negative adults with no recently reported acute infections or vaccinations. Every donor was a Caucasian adult living in Nashville, Tennessee, USA. After blood collection by leukapheresis, PBMCs were isolated using Ficoll-Histopaque density gradient centrifugation and then cryopreserved in the vapor phase of liquid nitrogen. Analytical flow cytometry was used to check the purity and quantity of each magnetically sorted T cell population. Genomic DNA was isolated from every sorted fraction and measured by UV absorbance on a Nanodrop 2000c. A note on this clone: It lacks a known antigen. Base qualities are not at hand, and no much larger clone is one base apart.

What the research found in general, with its limitations: Based on pairwise subsampling, the degree of clonotype sharing among donors was expected to be affected by sequencing depth. Sampling was restricted to blood, and TCR repertoires in tissue are likely to differ from TCR repertoires in blood. Compared with non-shared clonotypes, the clonotypes found in all four sorted-subset donors had higher generation probabilities. About 5% of naive CD4, around 4% of naive CD8, around 2.3% of memory CD4, and over 0.35% of memory CD8 clonotypes were shared across several donors. Even with the large sequencing depth, rarefaction of the sorted-subset datasets indicated that sequencing was incomplete. Because the study included only a small number of donors, the genetic and exposure-history diversity represented was limited. Larger estimated clonotype richness was generally found for naive subsets than for memory subsets.

Between the V and J ends, shortened by 0 bases and 7 bases respectively, the junction contains 14 bases. The CDR3 covers 14 residues, taking in both the cysteine and the phenylalanine. The retained sequence is limited to the CDR3, 42 bases, with the frame set at the first base. From the germline V gene, CDR1 is SGHRS and CDR2 is YFSETQ. The TCR comes from a man between 18 and 35 years old in good health. Some clones in this sample may be carry-over from other donors' samples. Sequenced: naive CD8+ T cells from PBMCs. The intended sense of this specimen's cell subset or site label: CD45RA+CCR7+. The rearranged segments are TRBV5-1 and TRBJ2-7; no D gene is confidently identified. The CDR3: CASSLAGSAWEQYF. The sequenced DNA is TGCGCCAGCAGCTTGGCCGGTAGTGCTTGGGAGCAGTACTTC.